The clone carrying this TCR beta chain was found many times. Its antigen is undetermined. This entry is derived from a study of T-cell reconstitution after alpha-beta-depleted transplantation in children. General study findings and limits: From newly produced T cells came most of the T-cell counts and diversity one year after transplant. At day 60, the high TCRbeta diversity found in some patients originated from recipient T cells and thymic progenitors that had survived. Where alpha-beta T cells came from about two months after transplant was reportedly several hundred expanded graft clones.

Using unique molecular identifiers, the investigators prepared the TCRbeta library. In TCRdb, the PCR reads were re-called with MiXCR into one record per CDR3 protein. In the table there are around 250,000 distinct CDR3 sequences, 6.5% to 9% of which are singletons. V was pared by 2 bases and J by 7 bases, with 13 bases between. The CDR3 totals 14 residues. The germline V gene has CDR1 MNHEY and CDR2 SVGEGT. Specimen: PBMCs, mostly from graft donor cells, collected 180 days after TCRalphabeta/CD19-depleted stem cell transplant. The TCR originated in a male patient under 18 who had a stem cell transplant for acute lymphoblastic leukemia, so the T cells may come from the graft donor. V is TRBV6-2 or TRBV6-3 and J is TRBJ2-3; D remains unclear. CDR3 sequence (DNA): TGTGCCAGCAGTTACGCCCCTGGCCAGTATACGCAGTATTTT. Translated, it gives CASSYAPGQYTQYF.